The 21 T cell receptor beta chains below all came from one sample that was sequenced in a study of OX40 agonist ivuxolimab in advanced cancers. Produced via immunoSEQ multiplex PCR; TCRdb's table is partial and in-frame only. Here the sample spans around 35,000 clones, around four fifths being singletons. The specimen comprised CD4+ or CD8+ T cells sorted from blood, sampled in a trial of the OX40 agonist ivuxolimab. All receptors come from an adult with an advanced solid tumor such as melanoma, head and neck, liver or kidney cancer.

The chain recombines TRBV7-3 with TRBJ2-3, with 10 bases matching TRBD2. V lost 5 bases to trimming and J lost 6 bases; unmatched junction nucleotides: 11. CDR1 and CDR2 from the germline V gene are SGHTA and FQGTGA. This CDR3 is 16 amino acids long. Here the CDR3 DNA reads TGTGCCAGCAGCCGTCCTCAAGCGGGAGGGCCGGATACGCAGTATTTT. It yields the protein CASSRPQAGGPDTQYF. The complete variable domain, with remaining parts taken from reference TRBV7-3 and TRBJ2-3, reads GAGVSQTPSNKVTEKGKYVELRCDPISGHTALYWYRQSLGQGPEFLIYFQGTGAADDSGLPNDRFFAVRPEGSVSTLKIQRTERGDSAVYLCASSRPQAGGPDTQYFGPGTRLTVL.

The rearrangement uses TRBV19 and TRBJ2-3, with D hard to call. Trimming cost V 5 bases and J 0 bases, with 12 bases left between them. This CDR3 has 15 residues. Germline V gene lookup returns CDR1 LNHDA and CDR2 SQIVND (reference sequence). The CDR3 DNA sequence: TGTGCCAGTAGTGGGCCGCAAATTAGCACAGATACGCAGTATTTT. Protein sequence: CASSGPQISTDTQYF.

Written as DNA, the CDR3 is TGTGCCAGCAGCTTAGGGGAAGCGACCGGCTACACCTTC. Translating it yields CASSLGEATGYTF. V usage is TRBV7-8 and J usage is TRBJ1-2; D gene uncertain. Between the trimmed V and J ends, which lost 1 base and 8 bases, there was a span of 11 bases. Per germline, CDR1 SGHVS and CDR2 FQNEAQ. The CDR3 loop spans 13 amino acids.

The J gene is TRBJ2-7, the V gene TRBV28, with D unresolved. The germline gives CDR1 MDHEN, CDR2 SYDVKM. The ends were cut back, 5 bases at V and 6 bases at J, with 11 bases in the middle. The CDR3 has 12 amino acids. CDR3 loop: CASSVASAEQYF. The CDR3 DNA follows: TGTGCCAGCAGTGTTGCATCAGCCGAGCAGTACTTC.

The sample holds one count of this clone. The chain employs TRBV7-6 and TRBJ2-1; maybe TRBD1 (6 bases). There are 16 residues in the CDR3. V gave up 1 base and J gave up 6 bases, with 16 bases separating them. Germline CDR1 reads SGHVS; CDR2 reads FNYEAQ. The DNA for the CDR3 is TGTGCCAGCAGCTTAGGGGGGCCTAGTGATGGCAATGAGCAGTTCTTC. Its translation: CASSLGGPSDGNEQFF.

The table lists this clone with a count of one. The V and J genes are TRBV7-2 and TRBJ1-2; unclear D gene. There are 14 residues in the CDR3. The V gene lost 5 bases and the J gene lost 2 bases, with 12 bases spanning the gap. In germline, CDR1 is SGHTA, CDR2 FQGNSA. The CDR3 is CASSPEEANYGYTF. The CDR3 DNA follows: TGTGCCAGCAGCCCCGAGGAGGCGAACTATGGCTACACCTTC.

This chain uses TRBV9 with TRBJ2-2; no clear D. Looked up from germline, CDR1 is SGDLS and CDR2 is YYNGEE. The CDR3 length is 12 residues. V lost 0 bases and J 5 bases, leaving 2 bases between the germline ends. CDR3 DNA sequence: TGTGCCAGCAGCGTAGCGACCGGGGAGCTGTTTTTT. Amino acids: CASSVATGELFF.

The rearrangement links TRBV5-6 to TRBJ1-1, with a weak D call TRBD1 (6 bases). Germline V gene data show CDR1 as SGHDT and CDR2 as YYEEEE. The CDR3 sequence is 15 residues long. Between the trimmed V and J ends, which lost 2 bases and 0 bases, there was a span of 11 bases. CDR3 loop: CASSFDTGLNTEAFF. As DNA, the CDR3 is TGTGCCAGCAGCTTCGATACAGGGTTGAACACTGAAGCTTTCTTT. Based on the CDR3 plus reference TRBV5-6 and TRBJ1-1, the full variable domain is DAGVTQSPTHLIKTRGQQVTLRCSPKSGHDTVSWYQQALGQGPQFIFQYYEEEERQRGNFPDRFSGHQFPNYSSELNVNALLLGDSALYLCASSFDTGLNTEAFFGQGTRLTVV.

In its sample, this clone was seen a few times. CDR3 nucleotides: TGTGCCAGCAGTTTCGAGGGGCGCCCAGATCAGCCCCAGCATTTT. This sequence encodes CASSFEGRPDQPQHF. This chain uses TRBV28 with TRBJ1-5, with TRBD1 as a possible D gene (5 bases). There are 15 residues in the CDR3. Per germline, CDR1 MDHEN and CDR2 SYDVKM. Trimming removed 3 bases from V and 5 bases from J, with 14 bases in between.

The chain recombines TRBV11-2 with TRBJ2-3; 10 bases match TRBD2. This CDR3 comprises 15 residues. CDR1 and CDR2 from the germline V gene are SGHAT and FQNNGV. V was pared by 4 bases and J by 0 bases, with 1 base of the junction left unmatched. CDR3 protein: CASSSTSGSTDTQYF. The DNA for the CDR3 is TGTGCCAGCAGCTCGACTAGCGGGAGCACAGATACGCAGTATTTT.

A single count supports this clone. The V gene is TRBV6-6, the J gene TRBJ1-4, with 9 positions matching TRBD1. The germline gives CDR1 MNHNY, CDR2 SVGAGI (reference sequence). V shed 6 bases and J 7 bases; nucleotides not matched to a gene: 6. The CDR3 runs 14 residues. The DNA of the CDR3 is TGTGCCAGCAGCCCGGGACAGGGCGGTGAAAAACTGTTTTTT. Residues: CASSPGQGGEKLFF.

This clone has only one observation. The genes are TRBV12-2 and TRBJ1-1. TRBV12-2 is designated a pseudogene. The CDR3 is 14 residues long. In nucleotides, the CDR3 is TGTGCAAGTCGCTTCCCCCCAAGGTGGCCTGAAGCTTTCTTT. This codes for CASRFPPRWPEAFF.

The chain employs TRBV19 and TRBJ1-5, with D perhaps TRBD1 (5 bases). From germline, CDR1 is LNHDA and CDR2 SQIVND (reference sequence). This CDR3 has 15 residues. V was pared by 6 bases and J by 6 bases, with 18 bases between. DNA of the CDR3: TGTGCCAGTAGCAAGCCCCCGCGGGGCGCTCAGCCCCAGCATTTT. Translating gives CASSKPPRGAQPQHF.

This clone appeared a single time. The genes are TRBV5-8 and TRBJ2-4; 7 nucleotides agree with TRBD1. CDR1 is SGHTS, CDR2 YDEGEE, per germline. V dropped 0 bases and J dropped 2; count of bases not matched to a gene: 5. The CDR3 extends over 16 amino acids. The CDR3 sequence: CASSLGAGGTKNIQYF. The CDR3, as DNA: TGTGCCAGCAGCTTGGGGGCAGGGGGAACCAAAAACATTCAGTACTTC.

This chain links TRBV7-6 with TRBJ2-1; D tentatively fits TRBD1 or TRBD2 (6 bases each). This CDR3 region has 12 residues. Germline lookup yields CDR1 SGHVS and CDR2 FNYEAQ. Trimming shortened V by 5 bases and J by 8 bases, and 10 bases separated the two germline ends. CDR3 nucleotide sequence: TGTGCCAGCAGCCAAGGGGGGTATGAGCAGTTCTTC. It yields the protein CASSQGGYEQFF.

The chain recombines TRBV5-1 with TRBJ1-2; tentative D call: TRBD1 (5 bases). Trimming took 0 bases from V and 3 from J, leaving 12 bases between them. The CDR3 contains 15 residues. CDR1 SGHRS and CDR2 YFSETQ come from the germline V gene. The CDR3 sequence: CASSLAAGLHYGYTF. CDR3 DNA sequence: TGCGCCAGCAGCTTGGCGGCAGGGCTGCACTATGGCTACACCTTC. The whole variable domain, filled in from reference TRBV5-1 and TRBJ1-2, reads KAGVTQTPRYLIKTRGQQVTLSCSPISGHRSVSWYQQTPGQGLQFLFEYFSETQRNKGNFPGRFSGRQFSNSRSEMNVSTLELGDSALYLCASSLAAGLHYGYTFGSGTRLTVV.

The chain is built from TRBV7-9 and TRBJ2-3; 8 nucleotides line up with TRBD1. CDR3 length: 15 residues. J was trimmed by 2 bases and V by 4 bases; bases with no gene match: 5. Germline V lookup: CDR1 SEHNR, CDR2 FQNEAQ (reference sequence). The CDR3 DNA reads as TGTGCCAGCAGCTACCGCCAGGGGGCCACAGATACGCAGTATTTT. Amino acid sequence: CASSYRQGATDTQYF.

The chain uses TRBV27 and TRBJ2-3; TRBD2 is a possible D gene (5 bases). Germline values: CDR1 MNHEY, CDR2 SMNVEV (reference sequence). CDR3 length: 16 amino acids. Trimming shortened V by 1 base and J by 2 bases, and 13 bases separated the two germline ends. This chain's CDR3 is CASSLLGLGLTDTQYF. The CDR3 nucleotides read TGTGCCAGCAGTTTATTAGGACTCGGGCTCACAGATACGCAGTATTTT.

A few counts support this clone. The V call is TRBV19, the J call TRBJ1-1, with TRBD1 identical over 7 bases. Trimming cost V 0 bases and J 7 bases; bases outside gene matches: 5. CDR1 and CDR2 (germline): LNHDA, SQIVND (reference sequence). The CDR3 runs 14 residues. CDR3 coding DNA: TGTGCCAGTAGTATAGAAGACAGGGAGTATGAAGCTTTCTTT. It yields the protein CASSIEDREYEAFF.

V is TRBV4-1 and J is TRBJ2-4; tentatively, D is TRBD1 (6 bases). The V gene's germline CDR1 is MGHRA and CDR2 YSYEKL. The CDR3 contains 16 residues. Trimming stripped 2 bases from V and 0 bases from J, with 11 bases between. In DNA form, the CDR3 reads TGCGCCAGCAGCCAACAGGGGCCCATAGCCAAAAACATTCAGTACTTC. Protein: CASSQQGPIAKNIQYF.

V gene TRBV7-8 combines with J gene TRBJ1-4; D is unclear. Germline V CDR1 and CDR2: SGHVS, FQNEAQ. The CDR3 loop spans 16 amino acids. V was pared by 4 bases and J by 0 bases, with 12 bases between. The chain's CDR3 is CASSSLGSTTNEKLFF. In DNA, the CDR3 is TGTGCCAGCAGCTCCCTGGGGAGCACAACTAATGAAAAACTGTTTTTT. The variable domain in full, completed from reference TRBV7-8 and TRBJ1-4, reads GAGVSQSPRYKVAKRGQDVALRCDPISGHVSLFWYQQALGQGPEFLTYFQNEAQLDKSGLPSDRFFAERPEGSVSTLKIQRTQQEDSAVYLCASSSLGSTTNEKLFFGSGTQLSVL.